The present T cell receptor beta chain was sequenced within a study of regulatory T cells in long-lasting Graves disease. Construction of the TCR beta libraries employed iRepertoire HTBI primers in conjunction with Arm-PCR of CDR3 regions. MiXCR, applied by TCRdb to the multiplex PCR reads, yields one record per CDR3 protein. The sample holds around 500,000 distinct CDR3 sequences; roughly 20% are singletons and the top ten take 6.5% to 10%. This clonotype was recorded at least ten times. Described time point: persistent/refractory GD, antithyroid drugs over 5 years with positive TRAb. With RNA extracted from PBMCs as input, the TCR library was made. Trimming shortened V by 7 bases and J by 4 bases, and 20 bases separated the two germline ends. Looked up from germline, CDR1 is LNHDA and CDR2 is SQIVND (reference sequence). This CDR3 is 15 amino acids long.

The chain has TRBV19 and TRBJ2-7; tentative D call: TRBD2 (7 bases). The receptor was isolated from a female donor with Graves disease. The sample consisted of peripheral blood mononuclear cells (PBMCs), taken when the disease was refractory, from a patient treated with antithyroid drugs. The CDR3 coding sequence is TGTGCCAGTACCCCCCGGGGGGACATGGTGTACGAGCAGTACTTC. Translation: CASTPRGDMVYEQYF.